This TCR beta chain appears in the sequencing data of a study of T and B cells in COVID-19 patients. Study-wide context: Blood was sampled from COVID-19 patients who were either actively infected or recovered. Of over 19 active-infection patients, 12 were critically ill with mechanical ventilation or extracorporeal membrane oxygenation. Study-wide results and limits: Active COVID-19 showed highly clonal TRB repertoires; recovery showed diversity and richness above healthy donors. In COVID-19 patients, T cell receptor beta variable and joining gene use was reportedly strongly skewed.

Blood genomic DNA input for TRB amplification was 250-500 ng. Germline CDR1 reads LNHNV; CDR2 reads YYDKDF (reference sequence). The CDR3 loop spans 17 amino acids. This clonotype was counted a single time. Its antigen is unknown. A read error may be the cause here, since a much bigger clone is one base away. Multiplex PCR with BIOMED2 TRB-A/B primer pools amplified TRB rearrangements. TCRdb recomputed calls from the multiplex PCR reads with MiXCR, one row per CDR3 protein. The sample contains some 11,000 distinct CDR3 sequences, roughly a third of which appear only once. The TCR was taken from a human donor with active COVID-19. The chain joins TRBV15 to TRBJ2-3, with a weak D call TRBD2 (7 bases). Sequencing was carried out using blood. The CDR3 bases are TGTGCCTCCAGCAGGGGCAGGCTAGCGGATAGCACAGATACGCAGTATTTT. This sequence encodes CASSRGRLADSTDTQYF.